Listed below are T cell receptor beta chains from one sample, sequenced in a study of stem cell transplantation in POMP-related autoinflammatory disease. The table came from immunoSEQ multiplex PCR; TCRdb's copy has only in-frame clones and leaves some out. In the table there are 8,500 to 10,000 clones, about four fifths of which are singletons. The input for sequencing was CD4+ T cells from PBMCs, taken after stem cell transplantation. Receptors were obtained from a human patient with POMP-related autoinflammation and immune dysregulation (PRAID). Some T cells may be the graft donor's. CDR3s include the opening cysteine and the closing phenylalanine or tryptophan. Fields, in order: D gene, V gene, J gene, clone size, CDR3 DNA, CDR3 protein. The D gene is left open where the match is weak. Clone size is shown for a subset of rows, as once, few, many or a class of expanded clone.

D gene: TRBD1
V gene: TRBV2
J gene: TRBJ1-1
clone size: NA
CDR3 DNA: TGTGCCAGCGACCTATCGGACAGGGGGACTGAAGCTTTCTTT
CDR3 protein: CASDLSDRGTEAFF

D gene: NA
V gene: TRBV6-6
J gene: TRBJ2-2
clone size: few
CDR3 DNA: TGTGCCAGCAGTTACCCCGGAGGGGGGGACACCGGGGAGCTGTTTTTT
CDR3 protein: CASSYPGGGDTGELFF

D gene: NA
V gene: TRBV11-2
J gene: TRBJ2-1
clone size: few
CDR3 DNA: TGTGCCAGCAGCTCTTGGGCTAGGGAGTTCTTC
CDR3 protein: CASSSWAREFF

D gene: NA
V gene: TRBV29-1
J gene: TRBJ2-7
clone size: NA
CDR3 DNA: TGCAGCGCCGTAACCCAGGGGTACGAGCAGTACTTC
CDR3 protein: CSAVTQGYEQYF

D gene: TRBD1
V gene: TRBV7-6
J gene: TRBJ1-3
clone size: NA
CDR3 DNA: TGTGCCAGCAGCCCGACAGGGAGAGGAAACACCATATATTTT
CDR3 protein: CASSPTGRGNTIYF

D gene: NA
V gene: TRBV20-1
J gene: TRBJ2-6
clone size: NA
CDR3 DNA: TGCAGTGCTAGTAGGGGGACTGGGGCCAACGTCCTGACTTTC
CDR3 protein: CSASRGTGANVLTF

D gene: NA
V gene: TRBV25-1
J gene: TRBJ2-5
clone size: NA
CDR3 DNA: TGTGCCAGCAGTGATAACAGGGCGTCAGAGACCCAGTACTTC
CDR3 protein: CASSDNRASETQYF

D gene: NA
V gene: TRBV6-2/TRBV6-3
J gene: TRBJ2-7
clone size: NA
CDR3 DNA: TGTGCCAGCAGTCGGGGGACCTGGGGGAGCTCCTACGAGCAGTACTTC
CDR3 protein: CASSRGTWGSSYEQYF

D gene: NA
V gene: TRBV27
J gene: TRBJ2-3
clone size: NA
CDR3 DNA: TGTGCCAGCAGTTCCCGGGGGCGGAGCACAGATACGCAGTATTTT
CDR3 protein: CASSSRGRSTDTQYF

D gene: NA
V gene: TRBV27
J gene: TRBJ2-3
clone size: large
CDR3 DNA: TGTGCCAGCAGTTCATACCTTGCGGGATCAGATACGCAGTATTTT
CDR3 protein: CASSSYLAGSDTQYF

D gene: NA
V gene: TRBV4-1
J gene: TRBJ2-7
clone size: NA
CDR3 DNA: TGCGCCAGCAGCCAGCGCACCTCCTACGAGCAGTACTTC
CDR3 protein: CASSQRTSYEQYF

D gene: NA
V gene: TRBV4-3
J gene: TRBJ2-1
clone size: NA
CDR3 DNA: TGCGCCAGCAGCTATGACAGACGCTCCTACAATGAGCAGTTCTTC
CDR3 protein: CASSYDRRSYNEQFF

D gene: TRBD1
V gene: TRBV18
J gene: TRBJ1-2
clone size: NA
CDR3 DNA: TGTGCCAGCTCACCGGAGGGGGCCGGCTATGGCTACACCTTC
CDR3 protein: CASSPEGAGYGYTF

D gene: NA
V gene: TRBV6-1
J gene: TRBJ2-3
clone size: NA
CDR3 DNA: TGTGCCAGCAGTGAAAGGACAGGACTAGCCGGCACAGATACGCAGTATTTT
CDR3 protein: CASSERTGLAGTDTQYF

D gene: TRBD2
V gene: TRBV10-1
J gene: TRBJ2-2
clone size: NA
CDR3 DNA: TGCGCCAGCACCGCGTTCAAACCGGGACTAGCGGGAGGGCGGGTTTACCCCGGGGAGCTGTTTTTT
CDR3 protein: CASTAFKPGLAGGRVYPGELFF

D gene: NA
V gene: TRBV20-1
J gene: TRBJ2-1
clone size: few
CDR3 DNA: TGCAGTGCTAGTTCCCCGAGAGCAGGGTCCTACAATGAGCAGTTCTTC
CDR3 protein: CSASSPRAGSYNEQFF

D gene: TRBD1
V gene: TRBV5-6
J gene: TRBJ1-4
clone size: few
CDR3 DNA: TGTGCCAGCAGGGACAGGGGGTCAGCTAATGAAAAACTGTTTTTT
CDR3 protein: CASRDRGSANEKLFF